This T cell receptor (beta chain) appears in the sequencing data of a study of T cell responses to AZD1222 COVID-19 vaccine. Whole-study context: Samples with a second dose at about 4 or about 12 weeks were pooled together.

Repertoires were generated with immunoSEQ multiplex PCR, while TCRdb's copy carries only in-frame clones and drops some. This table has about 110,000 clones, 90% to 95% appearing once. Trimming took 5 bases from V and 3 from J; bases not matched to a gene: 6. The CDR3 has 14 amino acids. Germline CDR1 LNHDA, CDR2 SQIVND (reference sequence). The count of this clone is one. Its antigen is not known. General observations from the study: Baseline seropositives among AZD1222 recipients totaled only 5 to 7. Repertoires were obtained only post-peak T cell response. A reported finding is that nearly half of spike-specific TCRs target unmutated variant regions.

The TCR sequence derives from an adult in good health. V usage is TRBV19 and J usage is TRBJ1-2, with 7 bases fitting TRBD1. Material: peripheral blood, obtained on day 0 of AZD1222 vaccination. As DNA, the CDR3 is TGTGCCAGTAGTTCAATGACAGGGTACTATGGCTACACCTTC. Translation gives CASSSMTGYYGYTF.